This T cell receptor (beta chain) was sequenced in a study of blood T cell repertoires in COVID-19. Across the whole study: Collection of acute and convalescent COVID-19 samples took place in the United States, Italy and Spain.

Followed longitudinally, the Seattle patients had been enrolled during active infection. Original analysis: Reference gene primer amplification gave estimated nucleated cell counts. Profiling relied on immunoSEQ multiplex PCR, and the TCRdb table lists in-frame clones only, not all of them. Clonal size and the V and J genes are those of that table, whereas D and trimming came from the DNA. Of tens of thousands of clones in the sample, around 82% are singletons; the top ten hold approximately 2.8%. The CDR3 sequence is 14 residues long. Germline V gives CDR1 MNHEY, CDR2 SVGAGI. J was trimmed by 7 bases and V by 10 bases; bases with no gene match: 11.

The genes are TRBV6-5 and TRBJ2-7; 12 nucleotides match TRBD1. The specimen sequenced was peripheral blood. The clonotype comes from a woman older than 75 with COVID-19, enrolled during active disease. The CDR3 DNA is TGTGCCATACGACCCGGGACAGGGGGCTGGGAGCAGTACTTC. Its translation: CAIRPGTGGWEQYF.